This paragraph covers one T cell receptor beta chain sequence. Its matching antigen is unknown. V lost 3 bases to trimming and J lost 7 bases; unmatched junction nucleotides: 13. The CDR3 totals 17 residues. Germline V gives CDR1 MNHNS, CDR2 SASEGT. PCR primers comprised 60 Vbeta and 13 Jbeta primers. Here immunoSEQ multiplex PCR was the method, and the copy in TCRdb shows in-frame clones only, minus some. The sample has 180,000 or so clones, about 75% seen once. This specimen belongs to a study of cytomegalovirus exposure and HLA in healthy donors. About the study: Drawn from HLA-typed donors, roughly 87 million unique TCRs were held in an early data release.

The study, taken as a whole, reports: As a later analysis revealed, most CMV-associated TCR beta chains appeared HLA-restricted.

The V gene is TRBV6-1, the J gene TRBJ2-1; 9 bases agree with TRBD2. The source material was PBMCs. The clonotype was recovered from a man aged 45 to 65 in good health and CMV-seropositive. The CDR3 protein is CASSDTRGAGGGNEQFF. Here the CDR3 DNA reads TGTGCCAGCAGTGACACCAGGGGGGCGGGGGGGGGTAATGAGCAGTTCTTC.